Below, one TCR beta chain is given with its context. The antigen is not known. The data are from a study of cytomegalovirus exposure and HLA in healthy donors. Study results and caveats: As confirmed in vitro, three CMV-associated chains were specific for CMV antigens. In the 120 validation repertoires, approximately 94% of cluster scores exceeded 0, per a later analysis. Some public TCRs appeared in many individuals, while most sequences were rare. Altogether, about 160 TCR beta chains were recorded as cytomegalovirus-associated.

CDR1 is MNHEY, CDR2 SVGAGI, per germline. V lost 4 bases and J lost 0; bases outside the gene matches: 0. The length of the CDR3 is 16 residues. Data came from immunoSEQ multiplex PCR; TCRdb stores just in-frame clones and leaves some out. The repertoire holds about 120,000 clones, with roughly nine tenths as singletons. The receptor's source is a man younger than 35 in good health and CMV-seropositive. The chain has TRBV6-5 and TRBJ2-1, with TRBD2 matching 13 bases. Sample: PBMCs. CDR3 region: CASSWTSGGSYNEQFF. The CDR3 DNA reads as TGTGCCAGCAGTTGGACTAGCGGGGGCTCCTACAATGAGCAGTTCTTC.